The subject of this entry is one TCR beta chain. The junction and the germline gene differ at one end; a read error may be behind it. The CDR3 extends over 13 amino acids. Germline CDR1 is SEHNR and CDR2 is FQNEAQ (reference sequence). Produced via immunoSEQ multiplex PCR; TCRdb's table is partial and in-frame only. The sample includes about 8,000 clones, roughly 88% of them seen just once. This entry belongs to a study of technical replicates of blood from a few donors. The V call is TRBV7-9, the J call TRBJ2-7, with 10 bases that match TRBD2. This clonotype originated in a human donor in good health. The source material was PBMCs. This CDR3 is CASSLAGAYEQYF. The CDR3 DNA is TGTGCCAGCAGCCTAGCGGGAGCCTACGAGCAGTACTTC.